This record looks at one T cell receptor (beta chain) sequence and its context. Its specificity is unknown. V was trimmed by 4 bases and J by 5 bases, leaving 21 bases between them. This CDR3 has 18 amino acids. Per germline, CDR1 WSHSY and CDR2 SAAADI. The assay was immunoSEQ multiplex PCR, and TCRdb's table has in-frame clones only and misses some. The sample holds over 850,000 clones, about 80% seen once. This sample was taken from a study of shared clonotypes between healthy human individuals. Findings and limits, study-wide: Of the naive CD4 clonotypes, approximately 5% were shared across a few donors. Non-shared clonotypes were found to have lower generation probabilities than the clonotypes that were shared by all four of the sorted-subset donors.

Sequencing was performed on memory CD4+ T cells from PBMCs. Subset described: CD45RA-negative fraction. This clonotype was obtained from a man younger than 30 in good health. Some clones in this sample may be carry-over from other donors' samples. The chain combines TRBV10-2 with TRBJ2-6, with D maybe TRBD1 (5 bases). CDR3 protein: CASSVTDTSNKRANVLTF. CDR3 in DNA: TGCGCCAGCAGTGTAACGGACACTTCTAACAAACGGGCCAACGTCCTGACTTTC.